One sample yielded the 26 T cell receptor beta chains listed below, sequenced in a study of vaccination and CD4 T cells after COVID-19. An Oncomine TCR Beta short-read assay was used to sequence the DNA from cultured CD4+ T cells. TCRdb independently ran MiXCR on the PCR reads; one entry per CDR3 protein. The sample shows some 10,000 distinct CDR3 sequences, 50% to 60% of them seen only once. The treatment: approximately 10-day PBMC culture with coronavirus spike peptide pools or control peptides (ViraFEST assay). These TCRs' antigens remain unknown. The sequencing input was CD4+ T cells from blood, cultured in vitro. The receptors derive from a human donor who had recovered from COVID-19.

The chain joins TRBV5-1 to TRBJ2-5, with a weak D call TRBD1 (5 bases). This CDR3 region has 14 residues. The V gene's germline CDR1 is SGHRS and CDR2 YFSETQ. The germline V and J ends were trimmed by 4 bases and 7 bases, with 17 bases remaining between them. CDR3 nucleotides: TGCGCCAGCAGCGCCGGAAACAGGTGGAGGACCCAGTACTTC. It encodes CASSAGNRWRTQYF.

In regard to this clonotype: One end of the junction is discordant with germline, which a read error may explain. The chain employs TRBV11-3 and TRBJ1-6; no firm D call. The CDR3 covers 16 residues. Germline lookup yields CDR1 SGHNT and CDR2 YENEEA. As DNA, the CDR3 is TGTGCCAGCAGCTTAAGAAGGTTCGGCTATAATTCACCCCCCCACTTT. Amino acid sequence: CASSLRRFGYNSPPHF.

The chain employs TRBV30 and TRBJ2-1; D remains unclear. The V end was cut by 3 bases, the J end by 0 bases, with 6 bases between. This CDR3 spans 13 amino acids. The germline V gene has CDR1 GTSNPN and CDR2 SVGIG (reference sequence). The chain's CDR3 is CAWSWNSYNEQFF. CDR3 in DNA: TGTGCCTGGAGCTGGAACTCCTACAATGAGCAGTTCTTC.

The V call is TRBV11-3, the J call TRBJ2-7; 7 nucleotides line up with TRBD2. V lost 6 bases, J lost 9 bases, and 11 bases stayed unmatched. Per the germline V gene, CDR1 is SGHNT and CDR2 is YENEEA. This CDR3 has 13 amino acids. CDR3 loop: CASRPLTGGPQYF. CDR3 DNA: TGTGCCAGCAGACCCCTCACGGGGGGACCGCAGTACTTC.

This chain connects TRBV30 to TRBJ1-1; TRBD1 matches at 7 bases. Per germline, CDR1 GTSNPN and CDR2 SVGIG (reference sequence). The CDR3 has 14 amino acids. J lost 5 bases, V lost 1 base, and 7 bases had no gene match. CDR3 amino acids: CAWSDPGQTTEAFF. The DNA of the CDR3 is TGTGCCTGGAGTGACCCGGGACAGACGACTGAAGCTTTCTTT.

V gene TRBV20-1 combines with J gene TRBJ2-5, with 7 bases identical to TRBD2. Germline CDR1 DFQATT, CDR2 SNEGSKA (reference sequence). This CDR3 is 14 amino acids long. The V segment lost 4 bases and the J segment 2 bases; nucleotides outside the gene matches: 7. Written as DNA, the CDR3 is TGCAGTGCTATGCCGGCGGGGGAACAAGAGACCCAGTACTTC. It encodes CSAMPAGEQETQYF.

The rearrangement uses TRBV5-8 and TRBJ1-1; 8 bases map to TRBD1. From germline, CDR1 is SGHTS and CDR2 YDEGEE. The junction had 4 bases not matched to a gene; V was cut back by 2 bases and J by 1 base. This CDR3 has 15 residues. The CDR3 nucleotides are TGTGCCAGCAGCTTCCGGGACAGGTGGAACACTGAAGCTTTCTTT. Residues: CASSFRDRWNTEAFF. The full variable domain, completed using reference TRBV5-8 and TRBJ1-1, is EAGVTQSPTHLIKTRGQQATLRCSPISGHTSVYWYQQALGLGLQFLLWYDEGEERNRGNFPPRFSGRQFPNYSSELNVNALELEDSALYLCASSFRDRWNTEAFFGQGTRLTVV.

The chain recombines TRBV7-2 with TRBJ2-5, with no clear D. This CDR3 spans 12 amino acids. Germline V gene sequence: CDR1 SGHTA, CDR2 FQGNSA. V was pared by 3 bases and J by 5 bases, with 7 bases between. DNA of the CDR3: TGTGCCAGCAGCTTTCCACGGGAGACCCAGTACTTC. It is translated as CASSFPRETQYF. Full variable domain (missing parts from reference TRBV7-2 and TRBJ2-5): GAGVSQSPSNKVTEKGKDVELRCDPISGHTALYWYRQSLGQGLEFLIYFQGNSAPDKSGLPSDRFSAERTGGSVSTLTIQRTQQEDSAVYLCASSFPRETQYFGPGTRLLVL.

This clonotype is medium-sized (0.01 to 0.1%) within its sample. This sequence joins TRBV20-1 and TRBJ1-2; the D gene is possibly TRBD1 (5 bases). CDR1 DFQATT and CDR2 SNEGSKA come from the germline V gene (reference sequence). This CDR3 contains 11 residues. The V gene lost 2 bases and the J gene lost 6 bases, with 7 bases spanning the gap. The DNA for the CDR3 is TGCAGTGCTAGAAGGGGAAATGGCTACACCTTC. Translating gives CSARRGNGYTF.

The chain carries TRBV20-1 and TRBJ2-5; D may be TRBD1 or TRBD2 (6 bases each). There are 14 residues in the CDR3. The V end was cut by 3 bases, the J end by 5 bases, with 16 bases between. Germline loops: CDR1 DFQATT, CDR2 SNEGSKA (reference sequence). CDR3 DNA sequence: TGCAGTGCTAGGAGTTGGGGGGCTTGGGAGACCCAGTACTTC. Amino acid sequence: CSARSWGAWETQYF.

This clonotype showed up just a few times. CDR3 DNA: TGTGCCTGGACCCTGGCGACTGGGGATAATTCACCCCTCCACTTT. This encodes CAWTLATGDNSPLHF. This chain uses TRBV30 with TRBJ1-6, with unresolved D. Between the trimmed V and J ends, which lost 4 bases and 5 bases, there was a span of 15 bases. The CDR3 covers 15 residues. Germline V gene sequence: CDR1 GTSNPN, CDR2 SVGIG (reference sequence).

This rearrangement joins TRBV15 to TRBJ2-7; a weak D match, TRBD2 (6 bases). The CDR3 is 15 amino acids. Germline V gene sequence: CDR1 LNHNV, CDR2 YYDKDF (reference sequence). Trimming pared 0 bases from V and 0 bases from J, leaving 9 bases between. The CDR3 coding sequence is TGTGCCACCAGCAGAGATCGGGGGATCTCCTACGAGCAGTACTTC. This sequence encodes CATSRDRGISYEQYF.

The genes are TRBV7-8 and TRBJ2-5; D is undetermined. Trimming cost V 3 bases and J 1 base, with 6 bases left between them. CDR1 and CDR2 (germline): SGHVS, FQNEAQ. The CDR3 sequence is 13 residues long. The DNA for the CDR3 is TGTGCCAGCAGCTTCAACTTCCAAGAGACCCAGTACTTC. The encoded protein is CASSFNFQETQYF.

This chain's CDR3 is CASGLVVGRGVEAFF. CDR3 nucleotides: TGTGCTAGTGGTTTGGTAGTAGGAAGGGGGGTTGAAGCTTTCTTT. The rearrangement joins TRBV12-5 to TRBJ1-1; tentative D call: TRBD1 (6 bases). CDR1 is LGHNT, CDR2 FRNRAP, per germline. Trimming removed 0 bases at V and 7 bases at J, with 15 bases between. The length of the CDR3 is 15 residues.

This clonotype was found a few times. The chain links TRBV27 to TRBJ1-5; D might be TRBD1 (5 bases). Germline V lookup: CDR1 MNHEY, CDR2 SMNVEV (reference sequence). The CDR3 has 15 residues. Trimming pared 4 bases from V and 0 bases from J, leaving 10 bases between. As DNA, the CDR3 is TGTGCCAGCAGTTCCCAAGGGACTAGCAATCAGCCCCAGCATTTT. Encoded protein: CASSSQGTSNQPQHF.

The chain links TRBV25-1 to TRBJ1-2, with D hard to call. This CDR3 comprises 15 residues. Germline CDR1 reads MGHDK; CDR2 reads SYGVNS. V gave up 4 bases and J gave up 2 bases, with 14 bases separating them. The CDR3 protein is CASSGEVGRNYGYTF. CDR3 sequence (DNA): TGTGCCAGCAGTGGGGAAGTGGGGAGGAACTATGGCTACACCTTC.

The V call is TRBV2, the J call TRBJ2-7, with unresolved D. The CDR3 spans 15 residues. V was cut by 7 bases and J by 2 bases, with 18 bases left in between. The germline CDR1 and CDR2 sequences are SNHLY and FYNNEI. The CDR3 nucleotides read TGTGCCAGCACCCAAAACACGATACGCACCTACGAGCAGTACTTC. Translation gives CASTQNTIRTYEQYF.

This clonotype came up a few times. The gene calls are TRBV6-7 and TRBJ1-5; no firm D call. TRBV6-7 qualifies as an ORF whose function is uncertain. Trimming left V 0 bases short and J 6 bases short, with 15 bases between. The CDR3 loop spans 16 amino acids. Written as DNA, the CDR3 is TGTGCCAGCAGTTACTCGAATAGAAGGGAGGGTCAGCCCCAGCATTTT. Translation: CASSYSNRREGQPQHF.

This chain uses TRBV20-1 with TRBJ2-3; 9 bases match TRBD2. The V gene end was trimmed by 1 base and the J gene end by 7 bases; junction bases not matched to a gene: 9. The germline CDR1 and CDR2 sequences are DFQATT and SNEGSKA (reference sequence). This CDR3 has 15 amino acids. The CDR3, as DNA: TGCAGTGCTAGAGTCCTAGCGGGACCTGGAAATACGCAGTATTTT. Its protein product is CSARVLAGPGNTQYF.

The V gene is TRBV20-1, the J gene TRBJ1-3; 9 bases agree with TRBD1. CDR3 length: 19 residues. Looked up from germline, CDR1 is DFQATT and CDR2 is SNEGSKA (reference sequence). J gave up 8 bases and V 0 bases, and 20 bases lay outside the gene matches. Here the CDR3 DNA reads TGCAGTGCTAGAGATTTAATTCCAACACCGGGACAGGGTACGGACACCATATATTTT. The encoded protein is CSARDLIPTPGQGTDTIYF.

By proportion, this clonotype is large (0.1 to 1%). CDR3 bases: TGCAGTGCTAGGAACCCGGGACCGTGGAGTTACTACACCTTC. Amino acids: CSARNPGPWSYYTF. This rearrangement joins TRBV20-1 to TRBJ1-2; D perhaps matches TRBD1 (5 bases). This CDR3 contains 14 residues. V lost 3 bases and J lost 10, with 21 bases in between. In germline, CDR1 is DFQATT, CDR2 SNEGSKA (reference sequence).

The chain couples TRBV20-1 to TRBJ1-3; D is unclear. V shed 2 bases and J shed 3 bases, with 14 bases lying between them. Germline CDR1 and CDR2: DFQATT and SNEGSKA (reference sequence). This CDR3 is 15 amino acids long. For the CDR3, the DNA is TGCAGTGCTAGATTCCTGGGTGATGTTGGAAACACCATATATTTT. It encodes CSARFLGDVGNTIYF.

The rearrangement links TRBV11-2 to TRBJ2-2; D is undetermined. The CDR3 contains 12 residues. The germline V and J ends were trimmed by 5 bases and 8 bases, with 9 bases remaining between them. Germline loops: CDR1 SGHAT, CDR2 FQNNGV. This CDR3 is CASSPHVGELFF. The CDR3 DNA is TGTGCCAGCAGCCCCCACGTAGGGGAGCTGTTTTTT.

The V call is TRBV19, the J call TRBJ2-5; D possibly uses TRBD1 or TRBD2 (5 bases each). The germline gives CDR1 LNHDA, CDR2 SQIVND (reference sequence). Trimming cost V 5 bases and J 4 bases, with 14 bases left between them. CDR3 length: 14 residues. DNA for the CDR3: TGTGCCAGTAGTGCAGGGAGTCGAGCAGAGACCCAGTACTTC. This translates into CASSAGSRAETQYF.

The chain employs TRBV6-1 and TRBJ2-5, with 9 bases that match TRBD2. The CDR3 runs to 16 residues. After removal of 1 base from V and 7 bases from J, the junction contained 10 bases not matched to a gene. Per germline, CDR1 MNHNS and CDR2 SASEGT. DNA for the CDR3: TGTGCCAGCAGTGAAGGTCAAGCGGGGGGCTCTAGGACCCAGTACTTC. Its protein is CASSEGQAGGSRTQYF.

V and J are TRBV19 and TRBJ1-5; D remains ambiguous. The CDR3 sequence is 15 residues long. With 2 bases removed from V and 2 bases from J, the gap between germline ends came to 10 bases. Germline CDR1 and CDR2: LNHDA and SQIVND (reference sequence). The CDR3, as DNA: TGTGCCAGTAGTATATGGAGGTCGGGCAATCAGCCCCAGCATTTT. It codes for CASSIWRSGNQPQHF.